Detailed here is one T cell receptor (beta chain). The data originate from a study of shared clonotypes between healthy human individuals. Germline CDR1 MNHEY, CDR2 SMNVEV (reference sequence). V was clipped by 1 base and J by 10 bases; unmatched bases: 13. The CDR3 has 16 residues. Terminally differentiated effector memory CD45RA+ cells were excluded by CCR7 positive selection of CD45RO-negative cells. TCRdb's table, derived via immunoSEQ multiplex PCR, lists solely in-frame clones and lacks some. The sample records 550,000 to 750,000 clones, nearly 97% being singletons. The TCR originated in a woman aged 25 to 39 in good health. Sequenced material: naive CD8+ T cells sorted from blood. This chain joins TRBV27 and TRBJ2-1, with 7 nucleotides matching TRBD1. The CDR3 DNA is TGTGCCAGCAGTTTATTTGCAGGGACAGCGAACCAAGAGCAGTTCTTC. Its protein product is CASSLFAGTANQEQFF.